This T cell receptor beta chain was retrieved from a study of blood T cell repertoires in COVID-19. Study in general: Material from acute and convalescent COVID-19 was sourced from the United States, Italy and Spain. Sources were T cells, B-cell-depleted T cells, or PBMCs; the material itself was cDNA or gDNA.

CDR3 length: 12 residues. Losses at the gene ends were 1 base for V and 10 bases for J; bases not matched to a gene: 4. Per the germline V gene, CDR1 is GTSNPN and CDR2 is SVGIG (reference sequence). As handled by the study authors: Counts of nucleated cells, estimated from reference gene primer amplification, were obtained. The protocol was immunoSEQ multiplex PCR, while the TCRdb copy is restricted to in-frame clones and leaves out a portion. V and J calls and clone size come straight from that table; D and trimming were deduced from the DNA. Among some 150,000 clones listed, approximately 87% were seen once.

This receptor was obtained from a human donor in a cohort sampled during active COVID-19. This rearrangement joins TRBV30 to TRBJ2-1, with 7 bases fitting TRBD1. Sequencing input: peripheral blood. The CDR3 bases are TGTGCCTGGAGTGAAGGGGGCCGCGAGCAGTTCTTC. Its protein product is CAWSEGGREQFF.